The subject of this entry is one T cell receptor beta chain. V was trimmed by 2 bases and J by 6 bases, leaving 22 bases between them. CDR3 length: 17 residues. Germline values: CDR1 SGHRS, CDR2 YFSETQ. One entry per CDR3 protein results from TCRdb running MiXCR on the 5' RACE reads. The sample holds approximately 44,000 distinct CDR3 sequences, around 30% seen once. The chain is built from TRBV5-1 and TRBJ2-3; tentative D call: TRBD1 (8 bases). The source of this sequence is a female donor with breast cancer. Source material: memory CD4+ T cells sorted from a lymph node. Subset reported: memory CD4+ T cells, CD4+CD45RO+CD25-. The CDR3 protein is CASSLAGQTGAGDTQYF. CDR3 nucleotide sequence: TGCGCCAGCAGCTTAGCGGGGCAGACAGGGGCAGGGGATACGCAGTATTTT.